These 5 T cell receptor beta chains were sequenced from one sample in a study of T cell repertoires in cytomegalovirus infection. TCRdb re-called the reads with MiXCR, one entry per CDR3 protein. The sample holds about a million distinct CDR3 sequences, more than 25% seen once. Their antigens are not known. The sequenced sample was cultured CD8+ T cells from PBMCs, obtained from culture after CMV antigen stimulation. All receptors derive from a human donor in good health (CMV status not recorded). Some clones in this sample may be carry-over from other donors' samples.

The V gene is TRBV7-8, the J gene TRBJ2-2; 7 nucleotides align to TRBD1. The CDR3 is made up of 13 amino acids. V was pared by 6 bases and J by 4 bases, with 2 bases of the junction left unmatched. CDR1 SGHVS and CDR2 FQNEAQ come from the germline V gene. In nucleotides, the CDR3 is TGTGCCAGCAGGGGGACAGCCACCGGGGAGCTGTTTTTT. This sequence encodes CASRGTATGELFF.

The chain links TRBV4-2 to TRBJ2-1; D is unclear. V was pared by 1 base and J by 5 bases, with 6 bases between. Germline V gene sequence: CDR1 LGHNA, CDR2 YNFKEQ. This CDR3 has 13 residues. The CDR3 nucleotides are TGTGCCAGCAGCCAAGTTTTAAACAATGAGCAGTTCTTC. This gives the protein CASSQVLNNEQFF.

Points on this clonotype: Germline is not matched at one junction end, which may reflect a read error. The J gene is TRBJ2-3, the V gene TRBV4-1; 10 nucleotides line up with TRBD2. Germline lookup yields CDR1 MGHRA and CDR2 YSYEKL. This CDR3 region has 16 residues. The CDR3 here is CAGSHATSGGTDTQYF. As DNA, the CDR3 is TGCGCCGGCAGCCACGCTACTAGCGGGGGCACAGATACGCAGTATTTT.

As to this clonotype: A read error is possible here, since a much larger clone lies one base away. The chain uses TRBV7-2 and TRBJ2-3; 7 positions agree with TRBD2. The CDR3 totals 19 residues. CDR1 SGHTA and CDR2 FQGNSA come from the germline V gene. After removal of 7 bases from V and 1 base from J, the junction contained 20 bases not matched to a gene. CDR3 sequence: CASTIGGGFYPRGTDTQYF. The CDR3 bases are TGTGCCAGCACCATTGGGGGGGGGTTCTACCCACGGGGCACAGATACGCAGTATTTT.

The chain joins TRBV5-6 to TRBJ1-1, with TRBD1 identical over 7 bases. CDR3 size: 15 residues. Per the germline V gene, CDR1 is SGHDT and CDR2 is YYEEEE. The J segment lost 4 bases and the V segment lost 1 base, leaving 7 bases of the junction unmatched. The CDR3 spells CASSLYRDRGTEAFF. The CDR3 bases are TGTGCCAGCAGCTTGTATCGGGACAGAGGCACTGAAGCTTTCTTT.